Each of the 15 T cell receptor beta chains below was sequenced from the same sample in a study of cytotoxic CD8 clonotypes in ibrutinib-treated CLL. Profiled with immunoSEQ multiplex PCR; TCRdb holds only in-frame clones, not every one. This sample has fewer than 150,000 clones; around four fifths occur once, and the top ten carry about 3.5%. The sequencing used PBMCs, collected after 24 months of ibrutinib treatment. Receptors were obtained from a human donor with chronic lymphocytic leukemia.

The V gene is TRBV19, the J gene TRBJ1-1; tentatively, D is TRBD1 (6 bases). CDR1 and CDR2 (germline): LNHDA, SQIVND (reference sequence). With 6 bases removed from V and 0 bases from J, the gap between germline ends came to 11 bases. CDR3 length: 14 residues. The DNA for the CDR3 is TGTGCCAGTAGGTGGAGGACAGTGAACACTGAAGCTTTCTTT. Amino acids: CASRWRTVNTEAFF.

This rearrangement joins TRBV6-6 to TRBJ2-5; 8 bases line up with TRBD2. Trimming at V came to 5 bases and at J to 5 bases, leaving 13 bases not matched to a gene. CDR1 and CDR2 (germline): MNHNY, SVGAGI (reference sequence). The CDR3 length is 16 residues. Written as DNA, the CDR3 is TGTGCCAGCAGTGTCCGAGCGGGGGTAACGGGTGAGACCCAGTACTTC. Amino acids: CASSVRAGVTGETQYF.

The V and J genes are TRBV28 and TRBJ2-4, with 7 bases aligning to TRBD1. The germline CDR1 and CDR2 sequences are MDHEN and SYDVKM. The CDR3 totals 15 residues. Trimming removed 6 bases from V and 6 bases from J; junction bases left unmatched: 11. DNA for the CDR3: TGTGCCAGCAGCGCAGGGGGATGGGGCGGAAACATTCAGTACTTC. Encoded protein: CASSAGGWGGNIQYF.

This clone occurred many times. The chain is built from TRBV27 and TRBJ1-1; 10 bases map to TRBD1. Per germline, CDR1 MNHEY and CDR2 SMNVEV (reference sequence). Trimming cost V 4 bases and J 3 bases; bases outside gene matches: 8. This CDR3 spans 16 amino acids. The CDR3 reads CASSSFPGTGDTEAFF. Written as DNA, the CDR3 is TGTGCCAGCAGTTCATTCCCCGGGACAGGGGACACTGAAGCTTTCTTT.

The V gene is TRBV18, the J gene TRBJ2-5; TRBD1 matches 8 bases. The end of the DNA is better explained by TRBJ2-7, so the J call may be wrong. CDR1 and CDR2 from the germline V gene are KGHSH and LQKENI. The CDR3 loop spans 13 amino acids. In nucleotides, the CDR3 is TGTGCCAGCTCCCCGGACAGGGCTAACGAGCAGTACTTC. Its translation is CASSPDRANEQYF.

The chain couples TRBV11-2 to TRBJ2-7; D perhaps matches TRBD2 (7 bases). This CDR3 region has 15 residues. Germline CDR1 and CDR2: SGHAT and FQNNGV. Between the trimmed V and J ends, which lost 1 base and 2 bases, there was a span of 12 bases. The CDR3 spells CASSLAPGGPYEQYF. The CDR3 region has the DNA TGTGCCAGCAGCTTAGCTCCGGGGGGCCCCTACGAGCAGTACTTC.

The J gene is TRBJ1-6, the V gene TRBV28; a weak D match, TRBD1 (5 bases). The ends were cut back, 6 bases at V and 8 bases at J, with 17 bases in the middle. This CDR3 is 15 amino acids long. CDR1 and CDR2 from the germline V gene are MDHEN and SYDVKM. The CDR3 coding sequence is TGTGCCAGCAGCCCCGGACCCAGGGATCATTCACCCCTCCACTTT. This codes for CASSPGPRDHSPLHF.

This clone was seen only once. The V and J genes are TRBV5-1 and TRBJ2-2, with TRBD2 matching 16 bases. Per germline, CDR1 SGHRS and CDR2 YFSETQ. With 3 bases clipped from V and 6 bases from J, the junction kept 8 bases outside the gene matches. The CDR3 loop spans 18 amino acids. In nucleotides, the CDR3 is TGCGCCAGCAGCTCCCCCGGGACTAGCGGGGGGGCGGCCGGGGAGCTGTTTTTT. Translated: CASSSPGTSGGAAGELFF.

This clone is medium-sized within its sample. The J gene is TRBJ1-1, the V gene TRBV30; the D is unclear. Germline V CDR1 and CDR2: GTSNPN, SVGIG (reference sequence). Between the trimmed V and J ends, which lost 4 bases and 1 base, there was a span of 10 bases. The CDR3 has 13 amino acids. The CDR3 DNA sequence: TGTGCCTGGAACCGACGGTCGAACACTGAAGCTTTCTTT. Translating it yields CAWNRRSNTEAFF.

V is TRBV6-1 and J is TRBJ1-2; TRBD1 matches 7 bases. The ends lost 5 bases at V and 6 bases at J; junction bases unmatched: 9. In germline, CDR1 is MNHNS, CDR2 SASEGT. The CDR3 is 14 amino acids. CDR3 sequence reads: CASSRRQGPDGYTF. In nucleotides, the CDR3 is TGTGCCAGCAGTCGTCGACAGGGACCTGATGGCTACACCTTC.

The V and J genes are TRBV15 and TRBJ2-5, with 7 positions matching TRBD2. Germline CDR1 is LNHNV and CDR2 is YYDKDF (reference sequence). Unmatched junction bases numbered 5, after V lost 5 bases and J lost 5 bases. This CDR3 is 13 amino acids long. The CDR3 loop reads CATSRGREETQYF. CDR3 nucleotide sequence: TGTGCCACCAGCCGAGGGAGGGAGGAGACCCAGTACTTC.

The chain couples TRBV29-1 to TRBJ1-2; a possible D gene is TRBD1 (6 bases). V was trimmed by 7 bases and J by 7 bases, leaving 13 bases between them. The CDR3 is made up of 11 amino acids. Germline V gene data show CDR1 as SQVTM and CDR2 as ANQGSEA. DNA of the CDR3: TGCAGCGGGGAGAACAGGGCTGGCTACACCTTC. Translation: CSGENRAGYTF.

The rearrangement uses TRBV29-1 and TRBJ1-1; 8 nucleotides agree with TRBD1. CDR1 and CDR2 (germline): SQVTM, ANQGSEA. V was clipped by 2 bases and J by 6 bases; unmatched bases: 11. There are 15 residues in the CDR3. CDR3 amino acids: CSVERRQGRPSEAFF. CDR3 nucleotide sequence: TGCAGCGTTGAAAGAAGACAGGGGCGCCCCTCTGAAGCTTTCTTT.

The chain recombines TRBV5-1 with TRBJ2-7; D is uncertain. Germline assignment: CDR1 SGHRS and CDR2 YFSETQ. The V gene lost 0 bases and the J gene lost 6 bases, with 4 bases spanning the gap. The CDR3 spans 11 residues. The CDR3: CASSLDSEQYF. The CDR3 nucleotides are TGCGCCAGCAGCTTGGACTCCGAGCAGTACTTC.

The DNA of the CDR3 is TGCGCCAGCAGCCTCGCCGTCGGGTACAGGGGCAATGAGCAGTTCTTC. Translation gives CASSLAVGYRGNEQFF. This chain uses TRBV4-3 with TRBJ2-1; 7 bases align to TRBD1. Germline CDR1 is LGHNA and CDR2 is YSLEER. The J segment lost 6 bases and the V segment lost 4 bases, leaving 12 bases of the junction unmatched. This CDR3 region has 16 residues.